Sequencing of this T cell receptor (beta chain) was carried out in a study of cytomegalovirus exposure and HLA in healthy donors. Across the whole study: A previous analysis identified 100 million or so unique TCR beta sequences derived from about 180 million T cells. Unique TCRs from HLA-typed donors, 70 million to 100 million of them, were held in an early data release.

With respect to this clone: Antigen: not known.

Use of 60 Vbeta and 13 Jbeta primers characterized the PCR. Assay: immunoSEQ multiplex PCR; the TCRdb copy retains only in-frame clones and omits some. Counted here are 55,000 or so clones, around 78% occurring once; the ten biggest clones make up 1.4%. General study findings and limits: Most TCR sequences were uncommon, yet certain public TCRs appeared in many donors. Later analysis identified a missense DCLRE1C variant that was linked to TCR beta V- and J-gene trimming.

J gave up 0 bases and V 5 bases, and 3 bases lay outside the gene matches. The CDR3 has 14 amino acids. From germline, CDR1 is LNHDA and CDR2 SQIVND (reference sequence). Sequencing input: PBMCs. The chain combines TRBV19 with TRBJ2-7; 8 bases agree with TRBD2. This TCR came from a female donor in good health and CMV-seronegative. CDR3 residues: CASSREGSSYEQYF. CDR3 coding DNA: TGTGCCAGTAGTCGGGAGGGGAGCTCCTACGAGCAGTACTTC.